This TCR beta chain stems from a study of control samples from healthy donors and cancer patients. Here immunoSEQ multiplex PCR was the method, and the copy in TCRdb shows in-frame clones only, minus some. The data show about 150,000 clones, 85% to 95% seen once. CDR1 and CDR2 from the germline V gene are LNHDA and SQIVND (reference sequence). V lost 3 bases and J lost 12, with 12 bases in between. CDR3 size: 12 residues. The chain uses TRBV19 and TRBJ2-1; D gene unclear. Sequences were obtained from blood. This receptor was taken from a man aged 50-60 years in good health. CDR3 DNA: TGTGCCAGTAGTATCCCTCCCCAGAGGCAGTTCTTC. The encoded protein is CASSIPPQRQFF.